This T cell receptor beta chain was identified in a study of OX40 agonist ivuxolimab in advanced cancers. Blood specimens came from baseline, cycle 4 day 1, and cycle 7 day 1. The table came from immunoSEQ multiplex PCR; TCRdb's copy has only in-frame clones and leaves some out. The sample contains approximately 73,000 clones, approximately 91% of which appear only once. The germline CDR1 and CDR2 sequences are KGHSH and LQKENI. V lost 2 bases to trimming and J lost 3 bases; unmatched junction nucleotides: 7. This CDR3 is 16 amino acids long. The sample was CD4+ or CD8+ T cells sorted from blood, taken in a trial of the OX40 agonist ivuxolimab. The chain recombines TRBV18 with TRBJ2-7; 10 bases are shared with TRBD1. The TCR comes from an adult with an advanced solid tumor such as melanoma, head and neck, liver or kidney cancer. The CDR3 region is CASSPVPRDRGYEQYF. In nucleotides, the CDR3 is TGTGCCAGCTCACCAGTTCCCCGGGACAGGGGCTACGAGCAGTACTTC.